The clone carrying this T cell receptor (beta chain) was observed a handful of times. The data stem from a study of blood T cells in healthy people across ages. Across the whole study: Template switching picked up about one barcoded beta molecule for each two T cells.

The use of a sample-barcoded 5' primer and a J-beta primer mix characterized a second PCR of about 7 to 12 cycles. TCRdb reprocessed the 5' RACE reads via MiXCR and lists one record per CDR3 protein. Seen here are hundreds of thousands of distinct CDR3 sequences, roughly 20% observed once, and the top ten hold roughly 3.6%. Trimming took off 4 bases at V and 0 bases at J, with 13 bases between the two ends. Per germline, CDR1 MGHRA and CDR2 YSYEKL. The CDR3 spans 15 residues. The clonotype originates from a man in his sixties or seventies in good health. The chain links TRBV4-1 to TRBJ2-7, with D hard to call. Sequencing used blood. The CDR3 DNA reads as TGCGCCAGCAGCCCTGACGGCAGGAGCTCCTACGAGCAGTACTTC. Translation gives CASSPDGRSSYEQYF.